The sequence of this T cell receptor beta chain was determined in a study of blood T cells in healthy people across ages. Study as a whole: About one barcoded beta molecule per two T cells came from capture by template switching.

It was with a sample-barcoded 5' primer and a J-beta primer mix that a second PCR of roughly 7 to 12 cycles was run. TCRdb fed the 5' RACE reads into MiXCR, producing one record per CDR3 protein. Of roughly 680,000 distinct CDR3 sequences in the sample, roughly 21% were seen once. The CDR3 runs 18 residues. CDR1 SGHRS and CDR2 YFSETQ come from the germline V gene. V lost 0 bases to trimming and J lost 4 bases; unmatched junction nucleotides: 12. The people who gave samples were healthy Caucasians from Russia, aged about 6 to 100. This clonotype originated in a man between 65 and 85 years old in good health. The chain has TRBV5-1 and TRBJ2-5; 10 bases fit TRBD2. Sequencing was done on a sample of blood. CDR3 coding DNA: TGCGCCAGCAGCTTGGGACTAGCGGGCGCCCAATACCGAGAGACCCAGTACTTC. Residues: CASSLGLAGAQYRETQYF. Full variable domain (outside the CDR3, taken from reference TRBV5-1 and TRBJ2-5): KAGVTQTPRYLIKTRGQQVTLSCSPISGHRSVSWYQQTPGQGLQFLFEYFSETQRNKGNFPGRFSGRQFSNSRSEMNVSTLELGDSALYLCASSLGLAGAQYRETQYFGPGTRLLVL.